These T cell receptor beta chains were read from a single sample in a study of CD8 T cells in ankylosing spondylitis. TCRdb reanalysed the 5' RACE reads using MiXCR and keeps one entry per CDR3 protein. This sample yields fewer than 180,000 distinct CDR3 sequences, of which around two fifths are seen a single time; approximately 14% belongs to the top ten. The specimen was synovial fluid, either unsorted or a sorted T cell fraction (not recorded which). Receptors originate from a male donor with ankylosing spondylitis. CDR3s include the opening cysteine and the closing phenylalanine or tryptophan. A D gene is named only where the DNA matches it firmly. Size values are once, few and many counts, or a class for expanded clones, and some rows have none.

.	TRBV5-1	.	TRBJ1-5	CASSLGRDQPQHF	TGCGCCAGCAGCTTGGGAAGGGATCAGCCCCAGCATTTT
TRBD2	TRBV28	.	TRBJ2-1	CASSFPAGEGDEQFF	TGTGCCAGCAGTTTCCCAGCGGGAGAGGGCGATGAGCAGTTCTTC
TRBD2	TRBV20-1	.	TRBJ2-1	CSARDLYREGTNEQFF	TGCAGTGCTAGAGATCTCTACCGGGAGGGGACCAATGAGCAGTTCTTC
.	TRBV5-1	few	TRBJ2-7	CASSFGVNYEQYF	TGCGCCAGCAGCTTTGGGGTGAACTACGAGCAGTACTTC
.	TRBV4-1	.	TRBJ1-5	CASSQVADSNQPQHF	TGCGCCAGCAGCCAAGTTGCGGATAGCAATCAGCCCCAGCATTTT
.	TRBV11-1	few	TRBJ1-2	CASSYRRGALGYTF	TGTGCCAGCAGCTACCGACGTGGGGCACTTGGCTACACCTTC
TRBD2	TRBV3-1	.	TRBJ2-4	CASSQVTSGGLAKNIQYF	TGTGCCAGCAGCCAAGTGACTAGCGGGGGGCTAGCCAAAAACATTCAGTACTTC
.	TRBV27	.	TRBJ2-1	CASSFTEGNEQFF	TGTGCCAGCAGTTTTACAGAGGGGAATGAGCAGTTCTTC
.	TRBV3-1	once	TRBJ1-5	CASSQSREAGNNQPQHF	TGTGCCAGCAGTCAAAGCAGGGAGGCCGGTAACAATCAGCCCCAGCATTTT
.	TRBV12-3/TRBV12-4	few	TRBJ2-7	CASSVDSYLYEQYF	TGTGCCAGCAGCGTCGACAGTTACCTTTACGAGCAGTACTTC
.	TRBV27	few	TRBJ1-1	CASRGPAEAFF	TGTGCCAGCAGGGGTCCTGCTGAAGCTTTCTTT
TRBD1	TRBV28	.	TRBJ2-7	CASSPYPLGTVHEQYF	TGTGCCAGCAGTCCATACCCACTCGGGACAGTCCACGAGCAGTACTTC
.	TRBV28	few	TRBJ1-4	CASSGDRYFNEKLFF	TGTGCCAGCAGTGGTGACAGGTACTTTAATGAAAAACTGTTTTTT
TRBD2	TRBV20-1	.	TRBJ2-1	CSADEFGLASYNEQFF	TGCAGTGCTGACGAGTTCGGACTAGCGTCCTACAATGAGCAGTTCTTC
.	TRBV15	medium-sized	TRBJ2-7	CATSRVQGTSYEQYF	TGTGCCACCAGCAGAGTGCAGGGGACCTCCTACGAGCAGTACTTC
TRBD1	TRBV7-9	.	TRBJ2-7	CASSSTERTGNSYEQYF	TGTGCCAGCAGCTCGACAGAAAGGACAGGGAACTCCTACGAGCAGTACTTC
.	TRBV5-1	.	TRBJ2-3	CASSLGWTEVADTQYF	TGCGCCAGCAGCTTGGGTTGGACAGAAGTTGCAGATACGCAGTATTTT
TRBD2	TRBV28	.	TRBJ2-2	CASSSERTRWHGELFF	TGTGCCAGCAGCTCAGAGCGGACTAGGTGGCACGGGGAGCTGTTTTTT
.	TRBV2	many	TRBJ2-7	CASSEGAAYEQYF	TGTGCCAGCAGTGAAGGTGCTGCCTACGAGCAGTACTTC
TRBD2	TRBV7-8	.	TRBJ2-7	CASSTGLGFPYEQYF	TGTGCCAGCAGCACCGGACTAGGCTTCCCCTACGAGCAGTACTTC
.	TRBV10-3	once	TRBJ2-7	CAISAVTGGAYEQYF	TGTGCCATCAGTGCGGTGACGGGCGGGGCCTACGAGCAGTACTTC
TRBD1	TRBV10-3	.	TRBJ1-5	CAISERTGINQPQHF	TGTGCCATCAGTGAAAGGACAGGTATCAATCAGCCCCAGCATTTT
.	TRBV19	.	TRBJ1-2	CASSSGPDDTTFHYTF	TGTGCCAGTAGTAGCGGGCCGGACGACACAACCTTTCACTACACCTTC
.	TRBV18	.	TRBJ1-3	CASSPRRSGNTIYF	TGTGCCAGCTCACCGAGGAGGTCTGGAAACACCATATATTTT
.	TRBV9	few	TRBJ1-2	CASSVGGDYGYTF	TGTGCCAGCAGCGTAGGGGGAGACTATGGCTACACCTTC
TRBD1	TRBV7-3	.	TRBJ1-2	CASSLSQGVGYTF	TGTGCCAGCAGCTTAAGTCAGGGGGTCGGCTACACCTTC
.	TRBV5-6	few	TRBJ2-1	CASSHSGLATWHEQFF	TGTGCCAGCAGCCACTCGGGACTCGCGACGTGGCATGAGCAGTTCTTC
.	TRBV28	.	TRBJ1-6	CASSLGVAVNNSPLHF	TGTGCCAGCAGTTTGGGGGTCGCAGTCAATAATTCACCCCTCCACTTT
TRBD2	TRBV4-2	few	TRBJ2-3	CASSRNPSGVGTDTQYF	TGTGCCAGCAGCCGCAACCCTAGCGGGGTGGGTACAGATACGCAGTATTTT
TRBD1	TRBV18	.	TRBJ2-7	CASSPPPGTRGIYEQYF	TGTGCCAGCTCACCACCGCCCGGTACCAGGGGGATCTACGAGCAGTACTTC
.	TRBV11-2	.	TRBJ2-7	CASSDRDSPLGEQYF	TGTGCCAGCAGCGACCGGGACTCACCCCTTGGCGAGCAGTACTTC
.	TRBV29-1	.	TRBJ2-5	CSVEDWAGQETQYF	TGCAGCGTTGAAGATTGGGCGGGACAAGAGACCCAGTACTTC
TRBD1	TRBV7-8	few	TRBJ2-4	CASSSWGQGKNIQYF	TGTGCCAGCAGCTCCTGGGGACAGGGCAAAAACATTCAGTACTTC
.	TRBV20-1	.	TRBJ2-2	CSARVFADPRPHTGELFF	TGCAGTGCTAGAGTGTTCGCTGACCCACGCCCCCACACCGGGGAGCTGTTTTTT
.	TRBV12-3/TRBV12-4	few	TRBJ1-5	CASTREPTRGALDQPQHF	TGTGCCAGCACCCGGGAGCCCACCAGGGGTGCGTTGGATCAGCCCCAGCATTTT
.	TRBV6-1	.	TRBJ1-1	CASSEDLMNTEAFF	TGTGCCAGCAGTGAAGACCTCATGAACACTGAAGCTTTCTTT
TRBD2	TRBV4-1	few	TRBJ2-2	CASSQALAGANTGELFF	TGCGCCAGCAGCCAAGCCCTAGCGGGAGCGAACACCGGGGAGCTGTTTTTT
.	TRBV7-9	few	TRBJ1-2	CASTPEVDYGYTF	TGTGCCAGCACCCCGGAGGTCGACTATGGCTACACCTTC
.	TRBV5-6	many	TRBJ1-1	CASSLSTGRPEAFF	TGTGCCAGCAGCTTGAGTACAGGCAGGCCTGAAGCTTTCTTT
TRBD1	TRBV6-1	few	TRBJ1-4	CASSEARGTGPEKLFF	TGTGCCAGCAGTGAAGCAAGGGGGACAGGGCCCGAAAAACTGTTTTTT
TRBD2	TRBV3-1	many	TRBJ2-1	CASSQGLAANNEQFF	TGTGCCAGCAGCCAGGGACTAGCGGCAAACAATGAGCAGTTCTTC
.	TRBV20-1	.	TRBJ2-1	CSARQAESHNEKFF	TGCAGTGCTAGACAGGCTGAATCACACAATGAGAAGTTCTTC
.	TRBV18	.	TRBJ2-5	CASSPGQETQYF	TGTGCCAGCTCACCAGGCCAAGAGACCCAGTACTTC
.	TRBV7-9	.	TRBJ1-4	CASSSVPGEKLFF	TGTGCCAGCAGCTCCGTCCCCGGTGAAAAACTGTTTTTT
.	TRBV19	.	TRBJ1-5	CASSTGAHNQPQHF	TGTGCCAGTAGTACGGGGGCGCACAATCAGCCCCAGCATTTT
TRBD2	TRBV5-1	.	TRBJ2-1	CASGGGLVSPEQFF	TGCGCCAGCGGCGGGGGACTAGTCTCCCCTGAGCAGTTCTTC
.	TRBV5-1	once	TRBJ1-6	CASSFLGAYNSPLHF	TGCGCCAGCAGCTTTTTGGGAGCCTACAATTCACCCCTCCACTTT
TRBD2	TRBV7-9	few	TRBJ2-1	CASSTGLAGGSYNEQFF	TGTGCCAGCAGCACCGGACTAGCGGGGGGCTCCTACAATGAGCAGTTCTTC
.	TRBV11-1	many	TRBJ2-4	CASSSGMDENIQYF	TGTGCCAGCAGCTCGGGAATGGATGAGAACATTCAGTACTTC
TRBD2	TRBV11-3	few	TRBJ2-1	CASSPTSGTNNEQFF	TGTGCCAGCAGCCCGACTAGCGGGACCAACAATGAGCAGTTCTTC
TRBD1	TRBV27	.	TRBJ1-2	CASSSPPGTGSTYGYTF	TGTGCCAGCAGTTCCCCCCCCGGGACAGGATCCACCTATGGCTACACCTTC
.	TRBV7-2	once	TRBJ2-3	CASSSELYSTDTQYF	TGTGCCAGCAGCTCTGAGCTTTACAGCACAGATACGCAGTATTTT
TRBD1	TRBV6-1	few	TRBJ1-4	CASSEPLSQGDPNEKLFF	TGTGCCAGCAGTGAACCCCTTTCACAGGGGGACCCGAATGAAAAACTGTTTTTT
.	TRBV18	few	TRBJ1-1	CASSDLGVEAFF	TGTGCCAGTTCGGACCTCGGCGTTGAAGCTTTCTTT
.	TRBV5-8	.	TRBJ2-7	CASRGIRVPYEQYF	TGTGCCAGCAGGGGGATCAGGGTGCCCTACGAGCAGTACTTC
TRBD1	TRBV9	few	TRBJ2-7	CASSPSGTGVVFSHPYEQYF	TGTGCCAGCAGCCCGTCCGGGACAGGGGTTGTATTTAGCCATCCCTACGAGCAGTACTTC
TRBD1	TRBV6-1	few	TRBJ2-6	CASSGTGPSSGANVLTF	TGTGCCAGCAGTGGGACAGGCCCCAGCTCTGGGGCCAACGTCCTGACTTTC